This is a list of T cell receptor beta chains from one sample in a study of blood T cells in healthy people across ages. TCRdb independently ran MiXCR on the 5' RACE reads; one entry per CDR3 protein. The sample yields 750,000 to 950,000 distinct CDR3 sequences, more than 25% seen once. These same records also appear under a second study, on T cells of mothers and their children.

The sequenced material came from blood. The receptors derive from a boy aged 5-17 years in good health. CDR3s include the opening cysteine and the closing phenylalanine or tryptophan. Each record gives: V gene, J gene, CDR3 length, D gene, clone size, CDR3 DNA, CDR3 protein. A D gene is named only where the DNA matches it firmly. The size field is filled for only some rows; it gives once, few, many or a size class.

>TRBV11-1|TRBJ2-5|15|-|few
TGTGCCAGCAGCTTAGATGGTCCGCATGGGGAGACCCAGTACTTC
CASSLDGPHGETQYF
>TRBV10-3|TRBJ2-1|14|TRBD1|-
TGTGCCATCAGAAGGACAGGGGAAGGGAATGAGCAGTTCTTC
CAIRRTGEGNEQFF
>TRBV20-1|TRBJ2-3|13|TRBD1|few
TGCAGTGCCCCGACAGGGGGGACAGATACGCAGTATTTT
CSAPTGGTDTQYF
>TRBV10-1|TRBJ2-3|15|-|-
TGCGCCAGCAGTGAAGGGCTGTCTAGCACAGATACGCAGTATTTT
CASSEGLSSTDTQYF
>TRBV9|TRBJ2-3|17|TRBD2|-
TGTGCCAGCAGCGTGGGCGGGGGGCCCTCCGGATCGGATACGCAGTATTTT
CASSVGGGPSGSDTQYF
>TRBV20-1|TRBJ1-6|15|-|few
TGCAGTACTCCCCCGCCCGGGGCGGATAATTCACCCCTCCACTTT
CSTPPPGADNSPLHF
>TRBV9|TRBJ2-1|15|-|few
TGTGCCAGCAGCGCAGGGACGGGCTCCTACAATGAGCAGTTCTTC
CASSAGTGSYNEQFF
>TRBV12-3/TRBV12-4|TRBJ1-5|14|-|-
TGTGCCAGCAGTTTAGGGGGAGGGTATCAGCCCCAGCATTTT
CASSLGGGYQPQHF
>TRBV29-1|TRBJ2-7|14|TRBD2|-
TGCAGCGTTGCTTCCGGGACTAGAGTCGGCGAGCAGTACTTC
CSVASGTRVGEQYF
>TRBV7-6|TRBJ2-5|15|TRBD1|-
TGTGCCAGCAGCGCTCGACAGGGGGGCCAAGAGACCCAGTACTTC
CASSARQGGQETQYF
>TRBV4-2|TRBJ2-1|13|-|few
TGTGCCAGCGGACCACTCGTTTCGGATGAGCAGTTCTTC
CASGPLVSDEQFF
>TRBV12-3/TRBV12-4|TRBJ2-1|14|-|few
TGTGCCAGCAGTTTTCCGGCCTCCTACAATGAGCAGTTCTTC
CASSFPASYNEQFF
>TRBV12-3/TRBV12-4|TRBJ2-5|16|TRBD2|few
TGTGCCAGCAGCCCAACTAGCGGGGGATCCCCGGAGACCCAGTACTTC
CASSPTSGGSPETQYF
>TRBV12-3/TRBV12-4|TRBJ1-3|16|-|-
TGTGCCAGCAGTTTATATCGGGGTACTGCTGGAAACACCATATATTTT
CASSLYRGTAGNTIYF
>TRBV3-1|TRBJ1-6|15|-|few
TGTGCCAGCAGCCAAGAGGGCAGCTATAATTCACCCCTCCACTTT
CASSQEGSYNSPLHF
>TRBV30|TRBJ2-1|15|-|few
TGTGCCTGGAGTTCCCCCCCCCTCACCTACAATGAGCAGTTCTTC
CAWSSPPLTYNEQFF
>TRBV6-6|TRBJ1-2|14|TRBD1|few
TGTGCCAGCACCCTGACAGGGGGCAACTATGGCTACACCTTC
CASTLTGGNYGYTF
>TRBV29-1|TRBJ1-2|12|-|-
TGCAGCGTAAAAGGGGTAACGGGAGGCTACACCTTC
CSVKGVTGGYTF
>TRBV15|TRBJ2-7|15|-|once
TGTGCCACCAGCAGGGACGAGACCAGCTCCTACGAGCAGTACTTC
CATSRDETSSYEQYF
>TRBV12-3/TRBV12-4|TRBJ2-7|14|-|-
TGTGCCAGCAGTTTGGCGCGCCTAGAGGACGAGCAGTACTTC
CASSLARLEDEQYF
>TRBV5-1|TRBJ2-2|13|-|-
TGCGCCAGCAACCCCGGGGGAACCGGGGAGCTGTTTTTT
CASNPGGTGELFF
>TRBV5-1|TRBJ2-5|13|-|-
TGCGCCAGCAGCCGAGTCGAGGGGGAGACCCAGTACTTC
CASSRVEGETQYF
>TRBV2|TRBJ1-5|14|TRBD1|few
TGTGCCAGCAGCGTTCAGGGGGCCGGTCAGCCCCAGCATTTT
CASSVQGAGQPQHF
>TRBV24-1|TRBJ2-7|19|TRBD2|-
TGTGCCACCAGTGACAGCTCCGGGACTAGCGGGGGCCTCGCCTACGAGCAGTACTTC
CATSDSSGTSGGLAYEQYF
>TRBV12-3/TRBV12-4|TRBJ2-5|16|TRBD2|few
TGTGCCAGCAGTGGCCCATGGAGCGGGGGCAAAGAGACCCAGTACTTC
CASSGPWSGGKETQYF
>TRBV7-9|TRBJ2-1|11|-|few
TGTGCCAGCAGCTACCCATCGGAGCAGTTCTTC
CASSYPSEQFF
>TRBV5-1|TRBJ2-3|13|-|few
TGCGCCAGCAGCTTGACCCTAGTAGATACGCAGTATTTT
CASSLTLVDTQYF
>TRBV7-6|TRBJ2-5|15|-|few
TGTGCCAGCAGTTCGCACGGGGGGCGTCAAGAGACCCAGTACTTC
CASSSHGGRQETQYF
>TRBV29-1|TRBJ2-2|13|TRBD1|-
TGCAGCGGTAGGGACAGGGATGCCGGGGAGCTGTTTTTT
CSGRDRDAGELFF
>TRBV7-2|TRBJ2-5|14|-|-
TGTGCCAGCAGAACCTCTAGCCACCAAGAGACCCAGTACTTC
CASRTSSHQETQYF
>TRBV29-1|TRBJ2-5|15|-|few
TGCAGCGTTGAAATCCCCAGGGAAGTCGGAGAGACCCAGTACTTC
CSVEIPREVGETQYF
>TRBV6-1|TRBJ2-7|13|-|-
TGTGCCAGCGCCCGGGGATTACCATACGAGCAGTACTTC
CASARGLPYEQYF
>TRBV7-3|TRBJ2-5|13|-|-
TGTGCCAGCAGCTCTAGAGAGGGGGAGACCCAGTACTTC
CASSSREGETQYF
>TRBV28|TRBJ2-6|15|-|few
TGTGCCAGCAGTTTAGGGGCCTCTGGGGCCAACATCCTGACTTTC
CASSLGASGANILTF
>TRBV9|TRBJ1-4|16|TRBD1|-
TGTGCCAGCAGCGTCGCCCCCGGGACAGGAAATGAAAAACTGTTTTTT
CASSVAPGTGNEKLFF
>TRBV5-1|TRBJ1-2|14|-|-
TGCGCCAGCAGCTTGGATCCTCCTGGAGATGGCTACACCTTC
CASSLDPPGDGYTF
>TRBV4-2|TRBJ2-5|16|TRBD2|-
TGTGCCAGCAGCCAAGATCGAGCGGGGGGCATGGAGACCCAGTACTTC
CASSQDRAGGMETQYF
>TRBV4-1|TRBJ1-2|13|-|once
TGCGCCAGCAGTAGGGCAACTGGGCAACTCAGTAACTTC
CASSRATGQLSNF
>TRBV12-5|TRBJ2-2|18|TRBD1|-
TGTGCTAGTGGTTTGGTGCTACTAGGACAGGGCAGGACCGGGGAGCTGTTTTTT
CASGLVLLGQGRTGELFF
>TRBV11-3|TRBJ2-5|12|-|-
TGTGCCAGCTCGGGACATCAAGAGACCCAGTACTTC
CASSGHQETQYF
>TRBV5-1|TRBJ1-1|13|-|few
TGCGCCAGCAGCTTTGAGGGGACCACTGAAGCTTTCTTT
CASSFEGTTEAFF
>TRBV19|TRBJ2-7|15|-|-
TGTGCCAGTAGTATAGGACTCGCGCGCACCTACGAGCAGTACTTC
CASSIGLARTYEQYF
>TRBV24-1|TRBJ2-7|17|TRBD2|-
TGTGCCTCCACTGGGACTAGCGGGGATAAGCACTCCTACGAGCAGTACTTC
CASTGTSGDKHSYEQYF
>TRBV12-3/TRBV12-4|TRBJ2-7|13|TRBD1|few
TGTGCCAGCAGTTTAGCAGGGGGCAACGAGCAGTACTTC
CASSLAGGNEQYF
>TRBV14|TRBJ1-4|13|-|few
TGTGCCAGTGCCGGACAGATTGAGGAAAAACTGTTTTTT
CASAGQIEEKLFF
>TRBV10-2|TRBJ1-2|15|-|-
TGCGCCAGCAGTGAGTCGAACAGACCTAACTATGGCTACACCTTC
CASSESNRPNYGYTF
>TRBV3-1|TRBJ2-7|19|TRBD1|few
TGTGCCAGCAGCCAACACCGAATGTTCGGGGACAGGGTGAGGGACGAGCAGTACTTC
CASSQHRMFGDRVRDEQYF
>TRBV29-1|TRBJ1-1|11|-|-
TGCAGCGTCCCCCGCCGGGGGGAAGCTTTCTTT
CSVPRRGEAFF
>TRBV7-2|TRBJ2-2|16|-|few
TGTGCCAGCAGTCCTCCTGGGGGGACCCACACCGGGGAGCTGTTTTTT
CASSPPGGTHTGELFF
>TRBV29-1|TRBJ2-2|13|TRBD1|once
TGCAGCGCAGGAGACAGGGTTGGTCGGGAGCTGTTTTTT
CSAGDRVGRELFF